A single sample gave rise to the 5 T cell receptor beta chains below, sequenced in a study of T cell repertoires in cytomegalovirus infection. Their antigens remain unidentified. TCRdb re-called the reads through MiXCR, storing one row per CDR3 protein. Of about 900,000 distinct CDR3 sequences detected, about 33% appear once; the ten largest clones hold around 15%. The sample in question was cultured CD8+ T cells from PBMCs, obtained from culture after CMV antigen stimulation. The receptors originated from a human donor in good health (CMV status not recorded). Some clones in this sample may be carry-over from other donors' samples.

The genes are TRBV6-2 or TRBV6-3 and TRBJ2-2; 10 bases match TRBD2. With 6 bases clipped from V and 7 bases from J, the junction kept 8 bases outside the gene matches. This CDR3 is 15 amino acids long. Germline-derived CDR1 and CDR2 are MNHEY and SVGEGT. In DNA form, the CDR3 reads TGTGCCAGCAGACCAGCGGGGGGGCCGGTCGGGGAGCTGTTTTTT. It codes for CASRPAGGPVGELFF.

This clonotype occurred a few times. CDR3 residues: CASSDLGGPSIQYF. The CDR3 region has the DNA TGTGCCAGCAGTGATTTGGGGGGGCCTAGCATTCAGTACTTC. The chain has TRBV6-1 and TRBJ2-4; D is perhaps TRBD2 (7 bases). CDR1 MNHNS and CDR2 SASEGT come from the germline V gene. This CDR3 is 14 amino acids long. V was trimmed by 3 bases and J by 9 bases, leaving 15 bases between them.

This chain connects TRBV7-9 to TRBJ2-1, with no clear D. This CDR3 has 10 amino acids. Trimming cost V 5 bases and J 10 bases, with 6 bases left between them. CDR1 is SEHNR, CDR2 FQNEAQ, per germline (reference sequence). CDR3 region: CASSQQEQFF. DNA for the CDR3: TGTGCCAGCAGCCAGCAAGAGCAGTTCTTC.

This chain uses TRBV4-1 with TRBJ1-1; tentative D call: TRBD1 (5 bases). Germline loops: CDR1 MGHRA, CDR2 YSYEKL. The CDR3 is made up of 14 amino acids. Trimming pared 5 bases from V and 7 bases from J, leaving 17 bases between. Written as DNA, the CDR3 is TGCGCCAGCAGCGGTTCGGGGCGCCGCAATGAAGCTTTCTTT. Protein sequence: CASSGSGRRNEAFF.

This clonotype was recorded a few times. V and J are TRBV19 and TRBJ1-2; D is uncertain. This CDR3 has 16 amino acids. Between the trimmed V and J ends, which lost 3 bases and 4 bases, there was a span of 18 bases. Germline V gives CDR1 LNHDA, CDR2 SQIVND (reference sequence). The CDR3 spells CASSISHSKSPYGYTF. The CDR3 DNA is TGTGCCAGTAGTATTAGCCACAGCAAGTCACCCTATGGCTACACCTTC. The whole variable domain, filled in from reference TRBV19 and TRBJ1-2, reads DGGITQSPKYLFRKEGQNVTLSCEQNLNHDAMYWYRQDPGQGLRLIYYSQIVNDFQKGDIAEGYSVSREKKESFPLTVTSAQKNPTAFYLCASSISHSKSPYGYTFGSGTRLTVV.